The 16 T cell receptor beta chains reported below all come from one sample, sequenced in a study of CXCR3-negative and CXCR3-positive naive CD8 T cells. Findings and caveats of the study: TRB CDR3s of CXCR3-positive naive cells were more hydrophobic than those of CXCR3-negative naive cells.

5' RACE with UMI labels generated the TRB cDNA libraries. For each CDR3 protein, TCRdb gives one entry from its re-call of the 5' RACE reads, without DNA. The table gives some 120,000 distinct CDR3 sequences; the top ten clones make up around 0.54% of it. Antigens of these TCRs are unknown. Sequencing used naive CXCR3+ CD8+ T cells from blood. The sample's subset: CD45RO-CCR7+CD27+CD95- naive CD8+ T cells expressing CXCR3 (TNR3+). These receptor sequences come from a human donor in good health. Some clones in this sample may be carry-over from other donors' samples.

CDR3 region: CSVVAGDTYEQYF. The chain carries TRBV29-1 and TRBJ2-7; TCRdb names TRBD2, which stays unverified in the absence of DNA. Germline V gene data show CDR1 as SQVTM and CDR2 as ANQGSEA. This CDR3 has 13 residues.

The gene calls are TRBV9 and TRBJ1-5; TCRdb's D call of TRBD1 is untestable without DNA. The CDR3 is 17 residues long. The germline CDR1 and CDR2 sequences are SGDLS and YYNGEE. CDR3 region: CASSPKDTAWGNQPQHF.

The CDR3 sequence: CSVEVSSGDTIYF. The chain uses TRBV29-1 and TRBJ1-3. The germline V gene encodes CDR1 SQVTM and CDR2 ANQGSEA. The CDR3 consists of 13 residues.

The chain joins TRBV5-1 to TRBJ2-1. The germline CDR1 and CDR2 sequences are SGHRS and YFSETQ. CDR3 size: 15 residues. The CDR3: CASSLSRGVYNEQFF.

The J gene is TRBJ1-1, the V gene TRBV2; there is no DNA to check the TCRdb D call of TRBD1. CDR1 is SNHLY, CDR2 FYNNEI, per germline. The CDR3 has 14 amino acids. The CDR3 reads CASSETGGGTEAFF.

V and J are TRBV19 and TRBJ1-1; TCRdb's D gene call, TRBD1, goes unchecked for lack of DNA. This CDR3 has 15 amino acids. CDR1 is LNHDA and CDR2 is SQIVND in the germline V gene (reference sequence). This CDR3 reads CASSIGGTGLAEAFF.

The chain employs TRBV28 and TRBJ1-6; TCRdb lists TRBD1, though no DNA is available to test this call. This CDR3 comprises 17 residues. Germline V CDR1 and CDR2: MDHEN, SYDVKM. The CDR3: CASSFGRGRSYNSPLHF.

The genes are TRBV13 and TRBJ2-1; TCRdb selects TRBD2, and the lack of DNA leaves this call unchecked. In germline, CDR1 is PRHDT, CDR2 FYEKMQ (reference sequence). The CDR3 runs to 16 residues. CDR3 sequence reads: CASSLGTSGYYNEQFF. Full variable domain (missing parts from reference TRBV13 and TRBJ2-1): AAGVIQSPRHLIKEKRETATLKCYPIPRHDTVYWYQQGPGQDPQFLISFYEKMQSDKGSIPDRFSAQQFSDYHSELNMSSLELGDSALYFCASSLGTSGYYNEQFFGPGTRLTVL.

The rearrangement joins TRBV7-9 to TRBJ1-2; TCRdb selects TRBD1, and the lack of DNA leaves this call unchecked. The CDR3 extends over 14 amino acids. Germline CDR1 SEHNR, CDR2 FQNEAQ (reference sequence). The CDR3 region is CASSPLQGAGGYTF.

The genes are TRBV28 and TRBJ2-7; no DNA is available, so the TRBD1 call from TCRdb remains unchecked. The germline V gene encodes CDR1 MDHEN and CDR2 SYDVKM. This CDR3 region has 14 residues. The CDR3 here is CASSDRGITYEQYF.

The gene calls are TRBV28 and TRBJ2-1; TCRdb lists TRBD1, though no DNA is available to test this call. The germline gives CDR1 MDHEN, CDR2 SYDVKM. The CDR3 sequence is 14 residues long. The CDR3 is CASSPRTGGNEQFF.

The chain couples TRBV7-3 to TRBJ2-3; the D gene TCRdb calls, TRBD2, cannot be checked with no DNA. Germline V gene sequence: CDR1 SGHTA, CDR2 FQGTGA. This CDR3 has 15 residues. This CDR3 reads CASSPSGGATDTQYF.

V usage is TRBV10-3 and J usage is TRBJ2-7; lacking DNA, the TRBD2 call made by TCRdb goes unchecked. There are 16 residues in the CDR3. Germline V gene data show CDR1 as ENHRY and CDR2 as SYGVKD. Here the CDR3 reads CAISAGLAALSYEQYF.

V is TRBV9 and J is TRBJ2-1. This CDR3 has 15 amino acids. Per germline, CDR1 SGDLS and CDR2 YYNGEE. The CDR3 sequence is CASSAGGSSYNEQFF.

The rearrangement joins TRBV7-9 to TRBJ2-1. Per germline, CDR1 SEHNR and CDR2 FQNEAQ (reference sequence). This CDR3 is 12 amino acids long. CDR3 loop: CAVPASYNEQFF.

The chain carries TRBV29-1 and TRBJ1-2. The CDR3 totals 11 residues. Germline V CDR1 and CDR2: SQVTM, ANQGSEA. CDR3 loop: CSVEPRHGYTF.